Presented here are 7 T cell receptor beta chains from one specimen sequenced in a study of T-cell reconstitution after alpha-beta-depleted transplantation in children. Unique molecular identifiers were built into the TCRbeta library. TCRdb re-called the PCR reads with MiXCR, one entry per CDR3 protein. Of fewer than 550,000 distinct CDR3 sequences listed, 9.5% to 12% are singletons. The material sequenced was PBMCs, mostly from graft donor cells, taken 180 days after TCRalphabeta/CD19-depleted stem cell transplant. The receptors were gathered from a female patient between 2 and 15 years old who had a stem cell transplant for aplastic anemia, so the T cells may come from the graft donor.

CDR3 sequence reads: CSAPVSTNEKLFF. CDR3 in DNA: TGCAGTGCTCCGGTCTCCACTAATGAAAAACTGTTTTTT. The V call is TRBV20-1, the J call TRBJ1-4; no definite D call. The germline gives CDR1 DFQATT, CDR2 SNEGSKA (reference sequence). CDR3 size: 13 residues. The V and J ends lost 5 bases and 2 bases respectively, with 9 bases between them.

This clonotype showed up just a few times. The chain uses TRBV20-1 and TRBJ1-2; the match to TRBD1 covers 8 bases. Germline V gives CDR1 DFQATT, CDR2 SNEGSKA (reference sequence). The length of the CDR3 is 12 residues. Trimming at V came to 0 bases and at J to 14 bases, leaving 8 bases not matched to a gene. The DNA of the CDR3 is TGCAGTGCTAGAGATGGGGGGACAGGCAAAACCTTC. Its protein is CSARDGGTGKTF.

The J gene is TRBJ2-3, the V gene TRBV12-3 or TRBV12-4, with TRBD2 identical over 11 bases. V gave up 7 bases and J gave up 1 base; unmatched junction bases: 4. CDR3 length: 15 amino acids. The CDR3 sequence: CASTLTSGGTDTQYF. Here the CDR3 DNA reads TGTGCCAGCACCTTGACTAGCGGGGGCACAGATACGCAGTATTTT.

V and J are TRBV15 and TRBJ1-1; 9 bases line up with TRBD1. This CDR3 contains 15 residues. The V and J ends lost 0 bases and 10 bases, in that order; junction bases with no gene match: 9. Germline V lookup: CDR1 LNHNV, CDR2 YYDKDF (reference sequence). CDR3 protein: CATSRDVKGQGSAFF. CDR3 nucleotides: TGTGCCACCAGCAGAGATGTTAAGGGACAGGGATCAGCTTTCTTT.

This clonotype was counted a few times. V and J are TRBV11-3 and TRBJ2-7; D might be TRBD2 (5 bases). The germline V and J ends were trimmed by 3 bases and 3 bases, with 12 bases remaining between them. The CDR3 sequence is 14 residues long. CDR1 is SGHNT, CDR2 YENEEA, per germline. CDR3 loop: CASSFRAADYEQYV. The CDR3 coding sequence is TGTGCCAGCAGCTTCCGAGCGGCAGACTACGAGCAGTACGTC.

The sample holds a few counts of this clonotype. The chain joins TRBV15 to TRBJ1-1; no reliable D call. The CDR3 runs 13 residues. Germline V gene sequence: CDR1 LNHNV, CDR2 YYDKDF (reference sequence). Trimming took off 1 base at V and 1 base at J, with 4 bases between the two ends. CDR3 amino acids: CATSRGTNTEAFF. In nucleotides, the CDR3 is TGTGCCACCAGCAGAGGGACGAACACTGAAGCTTTCTTT.

The chain combines TRBV6-1 with TRBJ1-2, with a tentative D call TRBD1 (6 bases). Trimming took 5 bases from V and 5 from J, leaving 12 bases between them. The CDR3 extends over 13 amino acids. Looked up from germline, CDR1 is MNHNS and CDR2 is SASEGT. The CDR3 DNA reads TGTGCCAGCAGTACAGGGAGCGCGTATGGCTACACCTTC. Translation gives CASSTGSAYGYTF.